This T cell receptor beta chain was recorded in a study of blood T cell repertoires in COVID-19. This clone was picked up a small number of times. Germline-derived CDR1 and CDR2 are LNHDA and SQIVND (reference sequence). The length of the CDR3 is 16 residues. V shed 5 bases and J shed 1 base, with 16 bases lying between them. The table came from immunoSEQ multiplex PCR; TCRdb's copy has only in-frame clones and leaves some out. The sample lists fewer than 350,000 clones; approximately 91% were seen once. The sequence was collected from a woman in her twenties or thirties who had been exposed to COVID-19. This sequence joins TRBV19 and TRBJ2-3; tentatively, D is TRBD2 (5 bases). The specimen was PBMCs or T cells enriched from blood (not recorded which). The CDR3 coding sequence is TGTGCCAGTAGTGATGAGCGGCTAGCTGGCACAGATACGCAGTATTTT. Amino acids: CASSDERLAGTDTQYF.